This is a list of T cell receptor beta chains from one sample in a study of lymphopenia after photon versus proton radiotherapy. The assay was immunoSEQ multiplex PCR, and TCRdb's table has in-frame clones only and misses some. The sample includes fewer than 65,000 clones, more than 75% of them seen just once. The sequencing used peripheral blood, collected from a patient treated with photon-based radiotherapy. The receptors were sampled from a man between 40 and 49 years old with gastric cancer. CDR3s leave out the opening cysteine and the closing phenylalanine or tryptophan. The order of the fields is CDR3 protein, V gene.

ASRAAGAEAF TRBV5-1
ASSPTADTQY TRBV14
ASRAQLNTGELF TRBV11-3
ASSLGGTAGPQETQY TRBV7-6
ATSREHGVGQPQH TRBV15
ASSLWGTGFQETQY TRBV27
SVELLSEAF TRBV29-1
ASSTGDRVNTGELF TRBV19
ASSHAGGEGYGYT TRBV4-2
ASSPRADIYEQY TRBV2
ASVTTGRDTEAF TRBV25-1
ASSPGQGSSYEQY TRBV18
ASSEGGSGNTIY TRBV25-1
ASSLGLGAQETQY TRBV7-9
ASSGPGHGRDNSPLH TRBV7-2
ASSFSGGDEAF TRBV7-2
AWSRNEQF TRBV30
ASSLFPGEVWEQY TRBV27
ASSPESKNTEAF TRBV18
ASSGTGGNSPLH TRBV9
ASTPLGGFPEAF TRBV19
ASSFVMNTEAF TRBV7-2
ASSSSLLGHGETQY TRBV7-9
ASSLVRRGAF TRBV7-2
ASSLGQGLSPLH TRBV13
ASSYSRQGGTEAS TRBV6-5
ASSPSPVDLPGYEQY TRBV9
ASSLVDTQY TRBV5-5
ASSEPREGTYGYT TRBV6-1
SVATGQGVRDTQY TRBV29-1
ASRPAGVETQY TRBV6-5
ASIKTTGGDAF TRBV6-6
ASRAGTVNTEAF TRBV5-4
ASSPLGPGNTIY TRBV14
ASSPQSNYGYT TRBV7-2
ASSQGAGLTYEQY TRBV4-3
ASSEDPGSWGYT TRBV2
ASSLARGLQETQY TRBV5-1